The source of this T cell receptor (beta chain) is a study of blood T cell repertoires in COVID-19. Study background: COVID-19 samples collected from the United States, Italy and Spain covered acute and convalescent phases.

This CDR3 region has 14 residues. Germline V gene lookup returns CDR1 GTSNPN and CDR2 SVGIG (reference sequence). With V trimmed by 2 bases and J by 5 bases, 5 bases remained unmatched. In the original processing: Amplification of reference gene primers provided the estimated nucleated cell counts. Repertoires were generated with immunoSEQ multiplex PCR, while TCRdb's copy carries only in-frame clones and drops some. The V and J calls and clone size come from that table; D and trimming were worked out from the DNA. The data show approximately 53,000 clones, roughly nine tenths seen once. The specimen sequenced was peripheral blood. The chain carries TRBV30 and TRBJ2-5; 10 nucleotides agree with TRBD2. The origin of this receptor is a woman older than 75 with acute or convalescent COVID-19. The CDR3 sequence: CAWSTLAGVETQYF. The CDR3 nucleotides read TGTGCCTGGAGTACCCTAGCGGGAGTGGAGACCCAGTACTTC.